This TCR beta chain was found in a study of T cell responses to AZD1222 COVID-19 vaccine. Findings of the study overall: Baseline antibody screening turned up just six seropositive AZD1222 recipients. Without day 14 samples, only post-peak T cell repertoires were studied. The breadth and depth of Spike-specific TCRs increased once two AZD1222 doses had been given. CD4 TCRs covered the whole spike, strongest at regions 160-218 and 743-854.

Comments on this clone: Its specificity is not known.

Trimming removed 5 bases from V and 6 bases from J; junction bases left unmatched: 9. Per the germline V gene, CDR1 is ENHRY and CDR2 is SYGVKD. The CDR3 is made up of 15 amino acids. Sequenced by immunoSEQ multiplex PCR; TCRdb stores in-frame clones only, minus some. This table has 50,000 to 70,000 clones, 75% to 90% appearing once. The chain is built from TRBV10-3 and TRBJ2-1, with 8 bases fitting TRBD2. The source of this sequence is an adult who received the AZD1222 COVID-19 vaccine. Sequencing was performed on peripheral blood, taken 28 days after the second AZD1222 dose. In DNA, the CDR3 is TGTGCCATCAGTACCCGGGGCGGGGGGACCAATGAGCAGTTCTTC. Amino acids: CAISTRGGGTNEQFF.